These T cell receptor beta chains were read from a single sample in a study of cytomegalovirus exposure and HLA in healthy donors. Sequencing was performed with immunoSEQ multiplex PCR; in TCRdb, only in-frame clones are kept and a portion is missing. Of about 190,000 clones in the sample, just under 75% were seen once. Sequenced sample: PBMCs. The receptor set was obtained from a man in his thirties or forties in good health and CMV-seropositive. CDR3s include the opening cysteine and the closing phenylalanine or tryptophan. D genes are given only for firm matches. Clone sizes are given selectively: once, few, many, or a class where the clone is expanded.

.	TRBV7-2	.	TRBJ1-5	TGTGCCAGCAGCTTATCGGTGCGGCAGCCCCAGCATTTT	CASSLSVRQPQHF
.	TRBV19	.	TRBJ1-2	TGTGCCAGTAGTATCTCCCCACAGGATAACTATGGCTACACCTTC	CASSISPQDNYGYTF
.	TRBV29-1	.	TRBJ1-6	TGCAGCGTAAGGACACCCGGTAATTCACCCCTCCACTTT	CSVRTPGNSPLHF
TRBD1	TRBV28	.	TRBJ2-1	TGTGCCAGCAGTTTGTTGGGACAGGGAGGGCTCTACAATGAGCAGTTCTTC	CASSLLGQGGLYNEQFF
.	TRBV6-9	.	TRBJ2-7	TGTGCCAGGTGCCAGGGGAACGAGCAGTACTTC	CARCQGNEQYF
TRBD2	TRBV6-1	.	TRBJ2-3	TGTGCCAGCAGTGTATCGACTAGCCTGAGCACAGATACGCAGTATTTT	CASSVSTSLSTDTQYF
.	TRBV14	.	TRBJ1-1	TGTGCCAGCACCACCGAGGTGCAGTTGAACACTGAAGCTTTCTTT	CASTTEVQLNTEAFF
TRBD1	TRBV5-4	few	TRBJ2-7	TGTGCCAGCAACCTCAGGGGGAACGAGCAGTACTTC	CASNLRGNEQYF
.	TRBV11-1	.	TRBJ1-1	TGTGCCAGCAGCTTATACAGGGAAACTGAAGCTTTCTTT	CASSLYRETEAFF
.	TRBV10-3	.	TRBJ2-7	TGTGCCATCAGTGGTCTAGGAACAGGGCCCTACGAGCAGTACTTC	CAISGLGTGPYEQYF
TRBD1	TRBV6-6	.	TRBJ2-3	TGTGCCTCAGGGGGCGGAGATACGCAGTATTTT	CASGGGDTQYF
TRBD1	TRBV6-1	.	TRBJ1-2	TGTGCCAGCAGTGCGACGACAGGGGGGATAAGTGTGGGCTACACCTTC	CASSATTGGISVGYTF
.	TRBV18	.	TRBJ1-5	TGTGCCAGCTCATGGACTGACAATCAGCCCCAGCATTTT	CASSWTDNQPQHF
TRBD2	TRBV10-3	.	TRBJ2-7	TGTGCCATCAGTGTAACCCAGAGGACTAGCGGTTCCTACGAGCAGTACTTC	CAISVTQRTSGSYEQYF
TRBD1	TRBV10-3	few	TRBJ1-1	TGTGCCAGCAGTGCCGGGACAGGGGGCACTGAAGCTTTCTTT	CASSAGTGGTEAFF
.	TRBV28	.	TRBJ1-4	TGTGCCAGCATCCCTTCTGGCGTGAGGGAGGCTAATGAAAAACTGTTTTTT	CASIPSGVREANEKLFF
TRBD2	TRBV18	.	TRBJ2-1	TGTGCCAGCTCACCCGGGACTAGCGCCGCCTACAATGAGCAGTTCTTC	CASSPGTSAAYNEQFF
.	TRBV7-3	few	TRBJ1-5	TGTGCCAGCGCGCTCGATGGGGCTCAGCCCCAGCATTTT	CASALDGAQPQHF
TRBD1	TRBV4-2	.	TRBJ2-4	TGTGCCAGCAGCCAAGGATTGGGACAGGGGGCACCCGGGGGGATTCAGTACTTC	CASSQGLGQGAPGGIQYF
TRBD1	TRBV19	.	TRBJ1-2	TGTGCCAGTAGACCAACAGGGGGCGCGGACTATGGCTACACCTTC	CASRPTGGADYGYTF
.	TRBV19	.	TRBJ2-3	TGTGCCAGTAGCCCTATGGTAGTGGGCACAGATACGCAGTATTTT	CASSPMVVGTDTQYF
.	TRBV7-9	.	TRBJ2-7	TGTGCCAGCAGCACTGGGACAAACTACGTTAAGCAGTACTTC	CASSTGTNYVKQYF